This TCR beta chain was identified in a study of T-cell memory formation after mild COVID-19. Comment on this clonotype: Its antigen is unidentified.

A 5'RACE reaction primed in the constant segment made cDNA libraries of TCR alpha and TCR beta, and these carried sample barcodes and UMIs. TCRdb re-analysed the 5' RACE reads in MiXCR, keeping a single row per CDR3 protein. The profile shows roughly 200,000 distinct CDR3 sequences, under 20% of them singletons. Broader study findings: Chiefly within CM and EM were the contracting CD4+ clones; CD8+ ones were within EMRA.

Germline CDR1 is GTSNPN and CDR2 is SVGIG (reference sequence). The CDR3 covers 13 residues. The ends were cut back, 0 bases at V and 5 bases at J, with 10 bases in the middle. Sequencing used PBMCs or a T cell subset sorted from them (not recorded which). This TCR was sampled from an adult woman who had mild COVID-19 (a few samples of this study predate the infection). Cell type and time point are not known. The chain carries TRBV30 and TRBJ2-5; no definite D call. As DNA, the CDR3 is TGTGCCTGGAGTGTAGCTAGGTTGGAGACCCAGTACTTC. It specifies CAWSVARLETQYF. Supplemented by reference TRBV30 and TRBJ2-5, the full variable domain reads SQTIHQWPATLVQPVGSPLSLECTVEGTSNPNLYWYRQAAGRGLQLLFYSVGIGQISSEVPQNLSASRPQDRQFILSSKKLLLSDSGFYLCAWSVARLETQYFGPGTRLLVL.